This record covers a single T cell receptor beta chain. The antigen remains undetermined. Germline V gene sequence: CDR1 SQVTM, CDR2 ANQGSEA. V lost 8 bases and J lost 7; bases outside the gene matches: 10. The CDR3 consists of 13 residues. Peripheral blood samples and lesional scalp punch biopsies were obtained from alopecia areata patients. Investigators sorted PBMCs to obtain both CD4+ and CD8+ T cells. The data stem from a study of CD8+ T cells in alopecia areata. Regarding the study as a whole: Across lesional scalp, and particularly alopecia totalis/universalis, clonality surpassed that of normal scalp. Sequencing of scalp tissue also captures the resident alphabeta T cells of normal skin.

TCR sequencing used cDNA made by reverse transcription of extracted RNA. Sequenced by immunoSEQ multiplex PCR; TCRdb stores in-frame clones only, minus some. The sample contains 65,000 to 90,000 clones, about 53% of which appear only once. The chain employs TRBV29-1 and TRBJ2-2; TRBD2 aligns across 7 bases. The material sequenced was NKG2D-high CD8+ T cells sorted from blood. This clonotype was sampled from a human donor with alopecia areata. CDR3 protein: CSPVVREDGELFF. Written as DNA, the CDR3 is TGCAGCCCCGTGGTACGGGAGGACGGGGAGCTGTTTTTT.